This TCR beta chain was retrieved from a study of blood T cell repertoires in COVID-19. Study details: Some COVID-19 samples were acute and others convalescent; all came from the United States, Italy and Spain.

TCRdb keeps only in-frame clones here, not all; method: immunoSEQ multiplex PCR. Of some 68,000 clones listed, about 91% are singletons. J lost 2 bases, V lost 3 bases, and 5 bases had no gene match. Germline V gene sequence: CDR1 KGHSH, CDR2 LQKENI. The CDR3 is 15 amino acids. This clone was observed a single time. The clonotype comes from a man in his forties with COVID-19, enrolled during active disease. The material sequenced was peripheral blood. This chain connects TRBV18 to TRBJ2-5, with TRBD2 matching over 8 bases. CDR3 DNA: TGTGCCAGCTCACCTCGGGGGGGCTTACAAGAGACCCAGTACTTC. Translated, it gives CASSPRGGLQETQYF.